This T cell receptor (beta chain) stems from a study of cytomegalovirus exposure and HLA in healthy donors. CDR1 and CDR2 (germline): MNHNS, SASEGT. CDR3 size: 14 residues. V lost 1 base and J lost 8, with 12 bases in between. 60 Vbeta and 13 Jbeta primers were used in PCR. The assay was immunoSEQ multiplex PCR, and TCRdb's table has in-frame clones only and misses some. The repertoire shows over 80,000 clones; the top ten hold about 5.9%. This TCR was sampled from a girl aged 5-17 years in good health and CMV-seropositive. Sequenced input: PBMCs. The chain has TRBV6-1 and TRBJ1-3, with D possibly TRBD1 on 5 matching bases. The CDR3 DNA is TGTGCCAGCAGTGAAGGGGGACTCCGGTACACCATATATTTT. This codes for CASSEGGLRYTIYF.